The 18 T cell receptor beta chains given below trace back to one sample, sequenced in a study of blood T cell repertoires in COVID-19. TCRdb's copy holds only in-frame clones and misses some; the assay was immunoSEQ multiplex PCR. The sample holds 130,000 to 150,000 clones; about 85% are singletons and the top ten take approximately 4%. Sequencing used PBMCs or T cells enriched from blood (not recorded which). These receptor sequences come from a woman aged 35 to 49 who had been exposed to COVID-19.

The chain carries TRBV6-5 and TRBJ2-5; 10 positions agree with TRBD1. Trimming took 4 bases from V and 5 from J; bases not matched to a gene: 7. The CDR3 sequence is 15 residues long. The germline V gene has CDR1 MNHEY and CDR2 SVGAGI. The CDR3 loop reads CASSSGQGGRETQYF. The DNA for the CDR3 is TGTGCCAGCAGTTCAGGACAGGGGGGCCGGGAGACCCAGTACTTC.

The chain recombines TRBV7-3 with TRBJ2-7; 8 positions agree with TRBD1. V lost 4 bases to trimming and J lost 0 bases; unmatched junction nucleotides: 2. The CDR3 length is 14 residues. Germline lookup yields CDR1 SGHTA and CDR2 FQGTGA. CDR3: CASSSGQGSYEQYF. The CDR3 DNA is TGTGCCAGCAGCTCCGGACAGGGCTCCTACGAGCAGTACTTC.

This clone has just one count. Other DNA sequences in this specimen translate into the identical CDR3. CDR3 bases: TGTGCCAGCAGCTCGGGATTGAACACCGGGGAGCTGTTTTTT. Its protein is CASSSGLNTGELFF. The chain carries TRBV5-4 and TRBJ2-2; D possibly corresponds to TRBD2 (5 bases). Trimming left V 3 bases short and J 1 base short, with 7 bases between. The CDR3 length is 14 residues. CDR1 is SGHNT, CDR2 YYREEE, per germline (reference sequence).

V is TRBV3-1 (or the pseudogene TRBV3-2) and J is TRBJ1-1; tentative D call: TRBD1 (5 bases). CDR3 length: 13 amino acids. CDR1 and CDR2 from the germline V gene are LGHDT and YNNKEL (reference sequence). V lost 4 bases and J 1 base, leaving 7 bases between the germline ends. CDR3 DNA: TGTGCCAGCAGCCTCGGACAGAACACTGAAGCTTTCTTT. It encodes CASSLGQNTEAFF.

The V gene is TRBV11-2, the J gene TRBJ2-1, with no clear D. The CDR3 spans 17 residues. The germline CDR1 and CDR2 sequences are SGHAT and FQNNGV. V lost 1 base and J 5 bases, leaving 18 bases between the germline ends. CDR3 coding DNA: TGTGCCAGCAGCTTAGTCGGCGGAGCCGAAGCCCACAATGAGCAGTTCTTC. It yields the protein CASSLVGGAEAHNEQFF.

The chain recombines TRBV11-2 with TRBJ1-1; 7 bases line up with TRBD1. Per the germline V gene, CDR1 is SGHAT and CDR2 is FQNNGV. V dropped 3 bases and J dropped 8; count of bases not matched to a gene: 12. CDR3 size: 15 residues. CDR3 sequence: CASSLGRIQGVEAFF. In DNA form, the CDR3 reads TGTGCCAGCAGCTTGGGGCGGATTCAGGGGGTAGAAGCTTTCTTT.

The CDR3 DNA is TGTGCCAGTAGTAAGAACAGATACAATGAGCAGTTCTTC. Translation gives CASSKNRYNEQFF. The rearrangement joins TRBV19 to TRBJ2-1, with D uncertain. The CDR3 is made up of 13 amino acids. Trimming pared 4 bases from V and 4 bases from J, leaving 8 bases between. Per germline, CDR1 LNHDA and CDR2 SQIVND (reference sequence).

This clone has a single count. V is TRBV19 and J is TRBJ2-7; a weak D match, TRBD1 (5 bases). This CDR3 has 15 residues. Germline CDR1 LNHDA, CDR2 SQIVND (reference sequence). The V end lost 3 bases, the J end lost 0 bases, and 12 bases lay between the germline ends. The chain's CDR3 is CASSIVGQSSYEQYF. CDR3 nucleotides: TGTGCCAGTAGTATCGTGGGGCAAAGCTCCTACGAGCAGTACTTC.

The CDR3 sequence is CASSLLGTGGAETQYF. Written as DNA, the CDR3 is TGTGCCAGCAGCTTACTTGGGACAGGGGGCGCAGAGACCCAGTACTTC. The chain has TRBV7-6 and TRBJ2-5, with 12 bases identical to TRBD1. The CDR3 loop spans 16 amino acids. Losses at the gene ends were 2 bases for V and 4 bases for J; bases not matched to a gene: 5. CDR1 and CDR2 (germline): SGHVS, FNYEAQ.

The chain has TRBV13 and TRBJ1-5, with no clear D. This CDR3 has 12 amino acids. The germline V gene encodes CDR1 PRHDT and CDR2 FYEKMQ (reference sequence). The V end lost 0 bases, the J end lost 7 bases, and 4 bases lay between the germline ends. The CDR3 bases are TGTGCCAGCAGCTTAGGTATACAGCCCCAGCATTTT. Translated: CASSLGIQPQHF. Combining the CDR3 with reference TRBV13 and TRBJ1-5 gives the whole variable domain AAGVIQSPRHLIKEKRETATLKCYPIPRHDTVYWYQQGPGQDPQFLISFYEKMQSDKGSIPDRFSAQQFSDYHSELNMSSLELGDSALYFCASSLGIQPQHFGDGTRLSIL.

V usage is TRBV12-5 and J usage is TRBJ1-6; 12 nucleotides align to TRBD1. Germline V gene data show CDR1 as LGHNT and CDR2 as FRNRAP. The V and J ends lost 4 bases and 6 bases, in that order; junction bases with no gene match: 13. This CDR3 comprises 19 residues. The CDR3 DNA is TGTGCTAGTGGTTCGGTAGACCGGGACAGGGGGCAAGTTAATTCACCCCTCCACTTT. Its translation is CASGSVDRDRGQVNSPLHF.

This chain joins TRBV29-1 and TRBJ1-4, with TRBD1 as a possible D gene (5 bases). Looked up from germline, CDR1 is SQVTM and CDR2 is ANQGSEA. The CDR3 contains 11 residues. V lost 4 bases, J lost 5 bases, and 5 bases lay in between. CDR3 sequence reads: CSVGQNEKLFF. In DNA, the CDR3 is TGCAGCGTTGGACAGAATGAAAAACTGTTTTTT.

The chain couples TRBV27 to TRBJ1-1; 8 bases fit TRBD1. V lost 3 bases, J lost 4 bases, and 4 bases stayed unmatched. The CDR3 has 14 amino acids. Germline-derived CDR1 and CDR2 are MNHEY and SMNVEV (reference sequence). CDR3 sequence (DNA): TGTGCCAGCAGTTTCCGGCAGGGGGCCACTGAAGCTTTCTTT. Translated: CASSFRQGATEAFF.

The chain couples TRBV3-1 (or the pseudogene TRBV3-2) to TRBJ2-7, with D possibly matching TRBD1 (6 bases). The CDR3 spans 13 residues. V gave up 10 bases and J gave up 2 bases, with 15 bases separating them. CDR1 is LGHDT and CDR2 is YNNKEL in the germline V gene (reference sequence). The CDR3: CATTQGPAYEQYF. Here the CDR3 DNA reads TGTGCCACAACACAGGGCCCCGCCTACGAGCAGTACTTC.

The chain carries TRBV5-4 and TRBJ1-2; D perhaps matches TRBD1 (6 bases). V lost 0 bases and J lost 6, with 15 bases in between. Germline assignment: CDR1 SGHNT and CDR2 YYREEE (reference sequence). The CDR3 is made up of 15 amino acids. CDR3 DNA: TGTGCCAGCAGCTTGGTAGTCGGGACATCGGATGGCTACACCTTC. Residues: CASSLVVGTSDGYTF.

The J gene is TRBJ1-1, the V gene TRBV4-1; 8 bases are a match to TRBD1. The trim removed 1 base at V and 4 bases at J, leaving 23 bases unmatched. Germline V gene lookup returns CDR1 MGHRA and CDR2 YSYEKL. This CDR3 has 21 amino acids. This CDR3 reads CASSQGRASRGLGQGGTEAFF. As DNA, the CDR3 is TGCGCCAGCAGCCAAGGAAGGGCATCAAGGGGGTTAGGACAGGGAGGCACTGAAGCTTTCTTT.

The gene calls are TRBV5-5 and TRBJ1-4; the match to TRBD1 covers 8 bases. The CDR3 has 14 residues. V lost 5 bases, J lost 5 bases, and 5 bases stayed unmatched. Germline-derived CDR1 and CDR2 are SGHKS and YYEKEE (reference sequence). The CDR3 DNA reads TGTGCCAGCAGTCCCGGGACAGGAAATGAAAAACTGTTTTTT. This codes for CASSPGTGNEKLFF.

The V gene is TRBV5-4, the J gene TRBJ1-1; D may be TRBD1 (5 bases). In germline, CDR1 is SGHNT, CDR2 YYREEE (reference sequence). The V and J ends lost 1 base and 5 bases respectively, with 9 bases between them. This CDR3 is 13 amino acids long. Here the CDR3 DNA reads TGTGCCAGCAGCTTGTTACAGGCAACTGAAGCTTTCTTT. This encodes CASSLLQATEAFF. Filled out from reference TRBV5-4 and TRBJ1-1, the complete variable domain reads ETGVTQSPTHLIKTRGQQVTLRCSSQSGHNTVSWYQQALGQGPQFIFQYYREEENGRGNFPPRFSGLQFPNYSSELNVNALELDDSALYLCASSLLQATEAFFGQGTRLTVV.